This entry describes one TCR beta chain. Its antigen is currently not known. One base away there is no much larger clone; base qualities are not given. The data were taken from a study of T cell responses to AZD1222 COVID-19 vaccine (dated by TCRdb to 2020 to 2022). For context, the study as a whole: A total of over 230 trial participants underwent TCR sequencing, of whom about 210 had received two doses of AZD1222 and 26 had received two doses of the MenACWY control vaccine. Enrollment into the trials was organized by age into subgroups of 18-55, 56-69 and 70-plus years, and those subgroups contained roughly 150, 30 and 60 TCR-sequenced participants, respectively.

The CDR3 regions of human TCRbeta chains were analyzed by immunosequencing. The original pipeline was this. Repertoire TCRs were checked for matches against a reference library of SARS-CoV-2-specific TCRs that had been generated using the MIRA antigen-specificity platform. Breadth meant the fraction of unique TCRs that were SARS-CoV-2-associated, whereas depth meant the fraction of total T cells that were SARS-CoV-2-associated. Using the MIRA data, each spike-specific TCR was mapped to the spike region that the TCR reacts to and placed in a CD4 or CD8 class. Log10-transformed breadth and depth values were compared by one-way ANOVA with Sidak's multiple comparisons tests. TCRdb re-hosts the immuneACCESS table, in-frame sequences only. Its copies lack some clones; in the studies checked, an unresolved V gene accounts for under half of them, and the cause for the rest is not known. V and J calls plus clone size are reproduced from that table; the DNA served to infer D and trimming. The sample yields about 150,000 clones; 70% to 90% were counted once. Jointly, the top ten make up 3% to 4% of the sample.

V and J lose 5 bases and 4 bases, and a span of 9 bases separates them. Per the germline V gene (reference sequence), SGHAT is the CDR1 and FQDESV is the CDR2. The CDR3 starts with the cysteine, ends with the phenylalanine, and has 13 residues. The kept DNA is CDR3 alone, 39 bases in frame from the first base. Per the publication, the time point label means: baseline before first vaccination. The treatment or condition label of this sample denotes: meningococcal conjugate vaccine given as trial control. Vaccinee samples were obtained from the UK trials COV001 and COV002, which included a single-blind randomized controlled phase 2/3 trial of AZD1222 (ChAdOx1 nCoV-19) in healthy adults. For TCRbeta chain sequencing, PBMC samples were collected from trial participants at day 0 and at day 28 after the second dose. Paper-wide results and their limitations: Because no day 14 peak-response samples were available, the repertoires could be characterized only after the peak T cell response. Conclusions about previously exposed vaccinees are limited because only a handful of AZD1222 recipients were SARS-CoV-2 seropositive at baseline. Reportedly, close to half of the unique spike-specific TCRs recognized epitopes lying outside the regions that are mutated in the B.1.351 and B.1.1.7 variants. The 56-69-year group was small, and its depth increase did not reach significance, likely because of low power. Participants were mostly white British, with more females than males. The authors suggested clonal diversity may have been underestimated. CD4 TCRs associated with the vaccine covered the entire spike protein, and the dominant responses were in regions 160-218 and 743-854. Spike-specific TCR breadth and depth rose significantly after two AZD1222 doses compared with day 0 and with MenACWY recipients.

This sequence uses TRBV11-1 and TRBJ2-1; no D gene can be assigned with confidence. The material was peripheral blood, obtained on day 0 of MenACWY control vaccination. The clonotype was recovered from an adult in good health. DNA sequence: TGTGCCAGCAGCGCCCACAGATACAATGAGCAGTTCTTC. This encodes CASSAHRYNEQFF.